This T cell receptor (beta chain) was identified in a study of blood T cell repertoires in COVID-19. Whole-study context: T cells, B-cell-depleted T cells, or PBMCs provided the cDNA or gDNA that served as material.

This CDR3 region has 13 residues. Trimming took 11 bases from V and 3 from J, leaving 16 bases between them. Germline CDR1 is MNHNY and CDR2 is SVGAGI (reference sequence). As originally analysed: Nucleated cell number was recorded as an estimate derived from reference gene primer amplification. Profiled with immunoSEQ multiplex PCR; TCRdb holds only in-frame clones, not every one. D and trimming were read from the DNA, whereas the V and J calls and clone size are those reported in that table. The sample has 200,000 to 300,000 clones, roughly 86% seen once. The receptor was isolated from a woman aged 55-70 years who had recovered from COVID-19. Sample: peripheral blood. The chain has TRBV6-6 and TRBJ2-5; D perhaps matches TRBD2 (6 bases). In DNA, the CDR3 is TGTGCCCTGGGACTTACACTAAAAGAGACCCAGTACTTC. Translating it yields CALGLTLKETQYF.